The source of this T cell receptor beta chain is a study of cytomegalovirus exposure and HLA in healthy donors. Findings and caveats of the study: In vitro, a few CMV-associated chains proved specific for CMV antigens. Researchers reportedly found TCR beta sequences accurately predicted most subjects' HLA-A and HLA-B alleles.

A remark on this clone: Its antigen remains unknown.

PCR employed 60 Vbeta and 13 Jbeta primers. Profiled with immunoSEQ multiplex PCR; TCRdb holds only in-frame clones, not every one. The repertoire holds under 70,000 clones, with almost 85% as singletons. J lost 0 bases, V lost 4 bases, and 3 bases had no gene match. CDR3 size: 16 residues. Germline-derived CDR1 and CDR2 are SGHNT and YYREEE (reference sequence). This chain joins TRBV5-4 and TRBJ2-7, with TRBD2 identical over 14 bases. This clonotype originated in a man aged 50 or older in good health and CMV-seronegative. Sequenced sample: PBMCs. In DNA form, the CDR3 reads TGTGCCAGCAGCCCTGGACTAGCGGGGGGCTCCTACGAGCAGTACTTC. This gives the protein CASSPGLAGGSYEQYF.